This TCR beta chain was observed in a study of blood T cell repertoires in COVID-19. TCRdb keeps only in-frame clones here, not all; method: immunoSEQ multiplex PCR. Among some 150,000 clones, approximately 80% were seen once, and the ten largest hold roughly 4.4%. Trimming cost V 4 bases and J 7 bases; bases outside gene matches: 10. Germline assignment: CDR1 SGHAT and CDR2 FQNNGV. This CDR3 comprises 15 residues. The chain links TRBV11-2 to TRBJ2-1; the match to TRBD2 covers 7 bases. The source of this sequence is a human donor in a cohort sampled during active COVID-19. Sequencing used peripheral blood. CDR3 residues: CASSSIRDYANEQFF. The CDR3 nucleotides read TGTGCCAGCAGCTCTATCCGGGACTATGCGAATGAGCAGTTCTTC.